This T cell receptor beta chain was found in a study of cytomegalovirus exposure and HLA in healthy donors. Researchers ran the PCR with 60 Vbeta and 13 Jbeta primers. Clones were sequenced by immunoSEQ multiplex PCR, and TCRdb holds only the in-frame ones, with some missing. The table shows fewer than 40,000 clones, with roughly 64% occurring only once. This clone was picked up a small number of times. Its antigen is not known. CDR3 length equals 20 residues. Trimming removed 0 bases from V and 3 bases from J, with 26 bases in between. Germline assignment: CDR1 GTSNPN and CDR2 SVGIG (reference sequence). Study-wide results and limits: In a later analysis, donors in an Asian-associated ancestry cluster reportedly had fewer N-insertions in productive TCRs than the cohort mean. Later work found that TCR association rates differed between HLA loci; DRB1 had the most and HLA-C the fewest. No immune exposure information besides CMV serostatus was available.

The chain recombines TRBV30 with TRBJ1-4, with a weak D call TRBD1 (5 bases). Specimen: PBMCs. This sequence was found in a man aged 40-49 years in good health and CMV-seropositive. The CDR3 spells CAWSVFVAGPIVPPNEKLFF. CDR3 in DNA: TGTGCCTGGAGTGTATTCGTTGCAGGGCCCATCGTCCCTCCTAATGAAAAACTGTTTTTT.